Described below is a single TCR beta chain sequence and its context. Its specificity is not known. One entry per CDR3 protein, without DNA, is what TCRdb gives after re-calling the 5' RACE reads. In all, the sample yields about 540,000 distinct CDR3 sequences. This sample is part of a study of T cells expressing NK-cell markers. Whole-study context: Sorted CD3+CD56+NKG2C+, CD3+CD56+NKG2C- and CD3+CD56-NKG2C+ T cells provided the TCR beta repertoires. Seven sequenced donors out of eight were HCMV-seropositive, one seronegative.

Notes on the study in general: The study left the HCMV specificity of expanded NKG2C+ T cell clones unresolved.

Per the germline V gene, CDR1 is SGHRS and CDR2 is YFSETQ. The length of the CDR3 is 13 residues. V gene TRBV5-1 combines with J gene TRBJ2-5; absent DNA, TCRdb's TRBD2 call cannot be checked. The clonotype was recovered from a man younger than 30 in good health. Material for sequencing was blood T cells: a sorted CD56 or NKG2C T cell subset, CD4+ or CD8+ T cells, or bulk PBMC T cells (not recorded which). This CDR3 is CASAVAAEETQYF.